This entry lists 32 T cell receptor beta chains sequenced from one sample in a study of blood T cell repertoires in COVID-19 (dated by TCRdb to between 2020 and 2021). Receptor amplification or capture employed the immunoSEQ multiplex PCR assay. What TCRdb holds here is the immuneACCESS table cut down to in-frame rearrangements. Part of the clones is not present; checked against another copy, under half of the missing clones reflect an unresolved V gene, and the others are unexplained. This sample has under 60,000 clones in its table, and approximately 89% of those were observed once. The top ten hold 25% to 30% of the sample. Sequenced material: peripheral blood. The receptors originated from an elderly woman with acute or convalescent COVID-19.

The chain joins TRBV4-1 to TRBJ1-1, with TRBD1 as a possible D gene (5 bases). The CDR3 covers 16 residues. Germline values: CDR1 MGHRA, CDR2 YSYEKL. Trimming stripped 1 base from V and 1 base from J, with 13 bases between. CDR3 DNA: TGCGCCAGCAGCCAAGGCGGGGGGACCGCGAACACTGAAGCTTTCTTT. Residues: CASSQGGGTANTEAFF.

The chain has TRBV7-8 and TRBJ2-5; 8 nucleotides align to TRBD2. V lost 7 bases, J lost 4 bases, and 14 bases stayed unmatched. This CDR3 is 16 amino acids long. Germline loops: CDR1 SGHVS, CDR2 FQNEAQ. In nucleotides, the CDR3 is TGTGCCAGCACCCCTGAGGGGCGGGGGGTTGGAGAGACCCAGTACTTC. Its translation is CASTPEGRGVGETQYF.

The rearrangement uses TRBV30 and TRBJ2-1; D uncertain. With 3 bases removed from V and 3 bases from J, the gap between germline ends came to 9 bases. The length of the CDR3 is 13 residues. Per the germline V gene, CDR1 is GTSNPN and CDR2 is SVGIG (reference sequence). The CDR3 region is CAWRQSLYNEQFF. The DNA for the CDR3 is TGTGCCTGGAGACAGAGTCTCTACAATGAGCAGTTCTTC.

This chain connects TRBV19 to TRBJ2-3, with D unresolved. The length of the CDR3 is 13 residues. The V gene's germline CDR1 is LNHDA and CDR2 SQIVND (reference sequence). V lost 6 bases and J lost 1, with 8 bases in between. CDR3 bases: TGTGCCAGTAGGATCCCAGGCACAGATACGCAGTATTTT. It is translated as CASRIPGTDTQYF.

The gene calls are TRBV7-2 and TRBJ1-2, with D maybe TRBD1 (5 bases). The CDR3 runs to 15 residues. Trimming removed 4 bases at V and 5 bases at J, with 17 bases between. In germline, CDR1 is SGHTA, CDR2 FQGNSA. The CDR3 loop reads CASSSEATVFYGYTF. The DNA of the CDR3 is TGTGCCAGCAGCTCGGAAGCGACAGTTTTTTATGGCTACACCTTC.

The V gene is TRBV5-4, the J gene TRBJ2-3, with TRBD2 as a possible D gene (6 bases). V shed 0 bases and J shed 0 bases, with 11 bases lying between them. The CDR3 totals 16 residues. Per germline, CDR1 SGHNT and CDR2 YYREEE (reference sequence). CDR3 amino acids: CASSLEGGVSTDTQYF. The CDR3 DNA follows: TGTGCCAGCAGCTTGGAGGGCGGGGTGAGCACAGATACGCAGTATTTT.

CDR3 in amino acids: CASSSTSASTDTQYF. Written as DNA, the CDR3 is TGCGCCAGCAGCAGTACTAGCGCAAGCACAGATACGCAGTATTTT. This chain uses TRBV5-1 with TRBJ2-3, with 7 bases identical to TRBD2. Unmatched junction bases numbered 5, after V lost 4 bases and J lost 0 bases. This CDR3 is built from 15 residues. Germline assignment: CDR1 SGHRS and CDR2 YFSETQ.

This rearrangement joins TRBV5-1 to TRBJ2-7; no reliable D call. Germline assignment: CDR1 SGHRS and CDR2 YFSETQ. Trimming took off 2 bases at V and 3 bases at J, with 24 bases between the two ends. This CDR3 spans 18 amino acids. The DNA for the CDR3 is TGCGCCAGCAGCTTACCGCCGGCAGGCCCTCCCCGATTCTACGAGCAGTACTTC. It codes for CASSLPPAGPPRFYEQYF.

The rearrangement links TRBV27 to TRBJ2-2, with a weak D call TRBD2 (5 bases). Germline loops: CDR1 MNHEY, CDR2 SMNVEV (reference sequence). This CDR3 contains 14 residues. Trimming removed 5 bases from V and 5 bases from J, with 12 bases in between. CDR3 region: CASSRAPGTGELFF. As DNA, the CDR3 is TGTGCCAGCAGTCGGGCGCCGGGGACCGGGGAGCTGTTTTTT.

This clone was found a few times. The chain links TRBV28 to TRBJ1-6; 8 nucleotides agree with TRBD1. CDR1 is MDHEN and CDR2 is SYDVKM in the germline V gene. The CDR3 length is 14 residues. V gave up 6 bases and J gave up 10 bases; unmatched junction bases: 8. As DNA, the CDR3 is TGTGCCAGCAGATCAGGGGGCGGACCCTCACCCCTCCACTTT. Its translation: CASRSGGGPSPLHF.

The genes are TRBV2 and TRBJ2-7; possible D gene TRBD1, 6 bases. From germline, CDR1 is SNHLY and CDR2 FYNNEI. Between the trimmed V and J ends, which lost 7 bases and 6 bases, there was a span of 19 bases. The CDR3 has 14 amino acids. The CDR3 loop is CASKDTRLGGEQYF. The CDR3 DNA reads as TGTGCCAGCAAGGACACCCGATTAGGGGGCGAGCAGTACTTC.

This chain joins TRBV19 and TRBJ2-3, with 8 nucleotides matching TRBD2. The length of the CDR3 is 15 residues. Unmatched junction bases numbered 4, after V lost 4 bases and J lost 1 base. CDR1 LNHDA and CDR2 SQIVND come from the germline V gene (reference sequence). CDR3 nucleotides: TGTGCCAGTAGTACCGAAGCGGGGGGCACAGATACGCAGTATTTT. This sequence encodes CASSTEAGGTDTQYF. Combining the CDR3 with reference TRBV19 and TRBJ2-3 gives the whole variable domain DGGITQSPKYLFRKEGQNVTLSCEQNLNHDAMYWYRQDPGQGLRLIYYSQIVNDFQKGDIAEGYSVSREKKESFPLTVTSAQKNPTAFYLCASSTEAGGTDTQYFGPGTRLTVL.

The rearrangement uses TRBV5-1 and TRBJ2-7; 7 bases are a match to TRBD1. The CDR3 has 14 residues. The V and J ends lost 0 bases and 2 bases, in that order; junction bases with no gene match: 2. Per the germline V gene, CDR1 is SGHRS and CDR2 is YFSETQ. CDR3 DNA: TGCGCCAGCAGCTTGGGGACAGGAACCTACGAGCAGTACTTC. It encodes CASSLGTGTYEQYF.

The V call is TRBV6-5, the J call TRBJ2-3, with D uncertain. V was clipped by 5 bases and J by 0 bases, with 9 bases between them. Germline V gene sequence: CDR1 MNHEY, CDR2 SVGAGI. This CDR3 contains 14 residues. CDR3 loop: CASSNTYSTDTQYF. The CDR3 DNA is TGTGCCAGCAGTAATACATACAGCACAGATACGCAGTATTTT.

The chain links TRBV28 to TRBJ2-7; unclear D gene. Trimming took 8 bases from V and 0 from J, leaving 17 bases between them. The V gene's germline CDR1 is MDHEN and CDR2 SYDVKM. The CDR3 length is 15 residues. The CDR3 DNA follows: TGTGCCAGCCGTCGAAGAGGAGACCTCTCCTACGAGCAGTACGTC. Protein sequence: CASRRRGDLSYEQYV.

V is TRBV5-1 and J is TRBJ2-2, with 11 bases aligning to TRBD1. The J segment lost 4 bases and the V segment lost 2 bases, leaving 4 bases of the junction unmatched. Germline values: CDR1 SGHRS, CDR2 YFSETQ. The CDR3 is made up of 16 amino acids. CDR3 loop: CASSFAGTGGTGELFF. CDR3 nucleotides: TGCGCCAGCAGCTTCGCCGGGACAGGGGGCACCGGGGAGCTGTTTTTT.

V is TRBV3-1 (or the pseudogene TRBV3-2) and J is TRBJ1-2; perhaps TRBD1 as D (5 bases). Trimming left V 2 bases short and J 8 bases short, with 18 bases between. Germline loops: CDR1 LGHDT, CDR2 YNNKEL (reference sequence). The CDR3 extends over 15 amino acids. CDR3 in DNA: TGTGCCAGCAGCCAACGAGCGGGGGTCGTGGGGGGCTACACCTTC. Translation: CASSQRAGVVGGYTF.

V and J are TRBV24-1 and TRBJ2-5; D might be TRBD2 (6 bases). The germline V gene has CDR1 KGHDR and CDR2 SFDVKD. The V gene lost 4 bases and the J gene lost 2 bases, with 13 bases spanning the gap. This CDR3 region has 15 residues. The CDR3 sequence: CATSDPPGRQETQYF. For the CDR3, the DNA is TGTGCCACCAGTGACCCCCCCGGGAGACAAGAGACCCAGTACTTC.

The V gene is TRBV5-1, the J gene TRBJ1-1; D uncertain. From germline, CDR1 is SGHRS and CDR2 YFSETQ. This CDR3 contains 13 residues. The V end was cut by 5 bases, the J end by 2 bases, with 10 bases between. CDR3 nucleotides: TGCGCCAGCAGGGGAGAGGGAAACACTGAAGCTTTCTTT. Translated, it gives CASRGEGNTEAFF.

This clone was detected only a few times. The V call is TRBV11-2, the J call TRBJ1-3; D not resolved. With 1 base removed from V and 0 bases from J, the gap between germline ends came to 7 bases. Germline CDR1 is SGHAT and CDR2 is FQNNGV. The CDR3 loop spans 15 amino acids. The CDR3 here is CASSLAVGSGNTIYF. The CDR3 DNA reads TGTGCCAGCAGCTTAGCCGTCGGCTCTGGAAACACCATATATTTT.

The DNA of the CDR3 is TGTGCCAGCAGCCAAGTCGGACTAGCTAGCACAGATACGCAGTATTTT. Translation: CASSQVGLASTDTQYF. The chain combines TRBV4-2 with TRBJ2-3, with 8 bases that match TRBD2. Germline CDR1 LGHNA, CDR2 YNFKEQ. This CDR3 contains 16 residues. V lost 1 base, J lost 0 bases, and 3 bases stayed unmatched.

CDR3 nucleotides: TGTGCCAGCAGCCCGAAGGGGTGGGGCACCCAAGAGACCCAGTACTTC. Encoded protein: CASSPKGWGTQETQYF. The chain has TRBV28 and TRBJ2-5, with a tentative D call TRBD1 (5 bases). The length of the CDR3 is 16 residues. The V end was cut by 6 bases, the J end by 1 base, with 18 bases between. CDR1 and CDR2 from the germline V gene are MDHEN and SYDVKM.

This chain uses TRBV19 with TRBJ2-3, with a weak D call TRBD2 (5 bases). The CDR3 sequence is 13 residues long. Germline loops: CDR1 LNHDA, CDR2 SQIVND (reference sequence). Trimming removed 1 base from V and 4 bases from J, with 6 bases in between. DNA for the CDR3: TGTGCCAGTAGTATAGGAGGGCCAGATACGCAGTATTTT. This codes for CASSIGGPDTQYF. Based on the CDR3 plus reference TRBV19 and TRBJ2-3, the full variable domain is DGGITQSPKYLFRKEGQNVTLSCEQNLNHDAMYWYRQDPGQGLRLIYYSQIVNDFQKGDIAEGYSVSREKKESFPLTVTSAQKNPTAFYLCASSIGGPDTQYFGPGTRLTVL.

V gene TRBV6-5 combines with J gene TRBJ1-4, with D unclear. CDR3 length equals 14 residues. V was shortened by 7 bases and J by 0 bases, with 9 bases between the two germline ends. Germline V gene sequence: CDR1 MNHEY, CDR2 SVGAGI. This CDR3 is CASTAGSTNEKLFF. Here the CDR3 DNA reads TGTGCCAGCACCGCCGGGTCAACTAATGAAAAACTGTTTTTT.

This clone was recorded a few times. In nucleotides, the CDR3 is TGCGCCAGCAGCGCAAGACTAGGGTCGGGGGAGACCCAGTACTTC. As protein: CASSARLGSGETQYF. V gene TRBV10-2 combines with J gene TRBJ2-5, with D possibly TRBD2 on 6 matching bases. The V end lost 6 bases, the J end lost 5 bases, and 19 bases lay between the germline ends. There are 15 residues in the CDR3. The germline V gene has CDR1 WSHSY and CDR2 SAAADI.

The chain is built from TRBV29-1 and TRBJ2-2; tentatively, D is TRBD1 (6 bases). Germline CDR1 reads SQVTM; CDR2 reads ANQGSEA. This CDR3 is built from 13 residues. Trimming shortened V by 4 bases and J by 6 bases, and 12 bases separated the two germline ends. The CDR3 DNA sequence: TGCAGCGTTGGACAGGTGGGCGCCGGGGAGCTGTTTTTT. As protein: CSVGQVGAGELFF.

The rearrangement joins TRBV28 to TRBJ2-5; D might be TRBD2 (7 bases). V lost 1 base and J 3 bases, leaving 15 bases between the germline ends. From germline, CDR1 is MDHEN and CDR2 SYDVKM. The length of the CDR3 is 16 residues. The CDR3 region has the DNA TGTGCCAGCAGTTTATCCCGGGGGGCGGGGGAAGAGACCCAGTACTTC. Protein sequence: CASSLSRGAGEETQYF.

The V and J genes are TRBV9 and TRBJ2-3; 8 nucleotides agree with TRBD2. The ends lost 4 bases at V and 6 bases at J; junction bases unmatched: 19. The CDR3 length is 18 residues. Germline lookup yields CDR1 SGDLS and CDR2 YYNGEE. As DNA, the CDR3 is TGTGCCAGCAGCCCTTTTTCGGGGGGGCCGGATACTGTCGATACGCAGTATTTT. This codes for CASSPFSGGPDTVDTQYF.

The chain employs TRBV11-2 and TRBJ2-7; the D is unclear. In germline, CDR1 is SGHAT, CDR2 FQNNGV. The CDR3 totals 15 residues. Trimming took off 2 bases at V and 1 base at J, with 12 bases between the two ends. The CDR3, as DNA: TGTGCCAGCAGCTTACAGGCCCCACCTTCCTACGAGCAGTACGTC. Amino acids: CASSLQAPPSYEQYV.

The rearrangement links TRBV5-3 to TRBJ2-6; D may be TRBD2 (5 bases). TRBV5-3 is designated an ORF whose function remains uncertain. V was pared by 0 bases and J by 3 bases, with 10 bases between. The CDR3 is made up of 16 amino acids. CDR3 residues: CARSLVPLGGANVLTF. CDR3 sequence (DNA): TGTGCCAGAAGCTTGGTCCCACTAGGTGGGGCCAACGTCCTGACTTTC.

The chain employs TRBV11-2 and TRBJ2-1; TRBD2 agrees at 12 bases. Germline assignment: CDR1 SGHAT and CDR2 FQNNGV. After removal of 0 bases from V and 7 bases from J, the junction contained 1 base not matched to a gene. CDR3 length: 15 amino acids. As DNA, the CDR3 is TGTGCCAGCAGCTTAGAACTAGCGGGGGGTAATGAGCAGTTCTTC. Protein: CASSLELAGGNEQFF.

The chain links TRBV30 to TRBJ1-2; possibly TRBD1 for D (6 bases). V shed 5 bases and J shed 6 bases, with 22 bases lying between them. Germline V gene lookup returns CDR1 GTSNPN and CDR2 SVGIG (reference sequence). The CDR3 spans 15 residues. The CDR3 reads CAWGTGPGDYDGYTF. CDR3 DNA: TGTGCCTGGGGGACGGGGCCAGGGGACTATGATGGCTACACCTTC.